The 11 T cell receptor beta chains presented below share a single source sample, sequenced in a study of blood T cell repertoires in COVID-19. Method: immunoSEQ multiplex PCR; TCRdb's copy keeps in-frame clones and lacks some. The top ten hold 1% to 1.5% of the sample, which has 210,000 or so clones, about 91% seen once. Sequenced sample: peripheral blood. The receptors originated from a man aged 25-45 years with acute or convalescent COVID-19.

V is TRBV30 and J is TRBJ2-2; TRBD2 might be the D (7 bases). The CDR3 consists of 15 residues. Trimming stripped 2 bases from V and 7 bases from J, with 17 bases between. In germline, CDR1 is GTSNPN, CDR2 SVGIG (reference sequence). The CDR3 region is CAWSWDGGRIGELFF. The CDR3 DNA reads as TGTGCCTGGAGTTGGGACGGGGGGCGAATCGGGGAGCTGTTTTTT.

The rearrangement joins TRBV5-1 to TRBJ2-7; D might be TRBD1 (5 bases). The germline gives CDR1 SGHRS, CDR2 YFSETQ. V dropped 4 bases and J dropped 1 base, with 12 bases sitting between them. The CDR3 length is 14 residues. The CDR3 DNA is TGCGCCAGCAGCCTACAGACAGTATCCTACGAGCAGTACTTC. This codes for CASSLQTVSYEQYF.

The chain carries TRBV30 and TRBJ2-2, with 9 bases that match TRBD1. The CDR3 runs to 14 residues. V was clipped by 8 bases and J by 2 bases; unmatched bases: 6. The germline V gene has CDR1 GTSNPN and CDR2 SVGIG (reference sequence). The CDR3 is CAGKQGANTGELFF. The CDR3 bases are TGTGCCGGAAAACAGGGGGCCAACACCGGGGAGCTGTTTTTT. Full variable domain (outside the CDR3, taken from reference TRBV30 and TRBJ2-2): SQTIHQWPATLVQPVGSPLSLECTVEGTSNPNLYWYRQAAGRGLQLLFYSVGIGQISSEVPQNLSASRPQDRQFILSSKKLLLSDSGFYLCAGKQGANTGELFFGEGSRLTVL.

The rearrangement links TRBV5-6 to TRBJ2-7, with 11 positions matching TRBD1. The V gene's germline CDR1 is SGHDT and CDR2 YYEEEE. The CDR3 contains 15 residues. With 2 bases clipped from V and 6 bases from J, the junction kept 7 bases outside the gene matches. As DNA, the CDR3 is TGTGCCAGCAGCTTACCGGACAGGGGGCTGGGCGAGCAGTACTTC. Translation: CASSLPDRGLGEQYF.

The CDR3 DNA sequence: TGTGCCAGCAGCTTCGCCGGGACAGCCGAGCAGTTCTTC. Translating gives CASSFAGTAEQFF. This rearrangement joins TRBV5-4 to TRBJ2-1; 7 bases align to TRBD1. Losses at the gene ends were 2 bases for V and 10 bases for J; bases not matched to a gene: 6. This CDR3 is built from 13 residues. The V gene's germline CDR1 is SGHNT and CDR2 YYREEE (reference sequence).

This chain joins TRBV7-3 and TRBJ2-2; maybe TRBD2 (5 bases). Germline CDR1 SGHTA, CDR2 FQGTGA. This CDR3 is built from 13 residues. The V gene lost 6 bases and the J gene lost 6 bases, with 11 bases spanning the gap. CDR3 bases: TGTGCCAGCAGGCCTAGCACATCCGGGGAGCTGTTTTTT. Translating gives CASRPSTSGELFF. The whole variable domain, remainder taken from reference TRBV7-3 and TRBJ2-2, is GAGVSQTPSNKVTEKGKYVELRCDPISGHTALYWYRQSLGQGPEFLIYFQGTGAADDSGLPNDRFFAVRPEGSVSTLKIQRTERGDSAVYLCASRPSTSGELFFGEGSRLTVL.

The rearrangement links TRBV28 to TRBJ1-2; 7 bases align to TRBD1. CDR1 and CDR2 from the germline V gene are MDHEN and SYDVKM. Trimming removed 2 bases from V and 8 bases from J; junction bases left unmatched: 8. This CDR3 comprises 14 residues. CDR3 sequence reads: CASSLPRGLGGYTF. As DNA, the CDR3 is TGTGCCAGCAGTTTACCCAGGGGGTTGGGAGGCTACACCTTC.

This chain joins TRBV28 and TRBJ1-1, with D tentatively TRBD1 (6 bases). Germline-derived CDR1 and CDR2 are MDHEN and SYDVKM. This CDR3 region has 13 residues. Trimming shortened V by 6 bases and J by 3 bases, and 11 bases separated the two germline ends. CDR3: CASRRGQYTEAFF. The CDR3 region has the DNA TGTGCCAGCAGGAGAGGACAGTACACTGAAGCTTTCTTT.

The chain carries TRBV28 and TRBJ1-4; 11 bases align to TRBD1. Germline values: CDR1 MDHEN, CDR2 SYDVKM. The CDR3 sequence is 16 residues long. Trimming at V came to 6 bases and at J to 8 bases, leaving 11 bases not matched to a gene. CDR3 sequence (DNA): TGTGCCAGCAGACTTAGACGGACAGGGGGCGGGGAAAAACTGTTTTTT. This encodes CASRLRRTGGGEKLFF.

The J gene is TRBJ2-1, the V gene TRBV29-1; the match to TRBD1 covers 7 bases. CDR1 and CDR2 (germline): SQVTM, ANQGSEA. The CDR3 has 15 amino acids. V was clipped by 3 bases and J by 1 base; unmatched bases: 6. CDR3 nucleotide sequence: TGCAGCGTTGATGGAGACAGGGAATCCTACAATGAGCAGTTCTTC. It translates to CSVDGDRESYNEQFF.

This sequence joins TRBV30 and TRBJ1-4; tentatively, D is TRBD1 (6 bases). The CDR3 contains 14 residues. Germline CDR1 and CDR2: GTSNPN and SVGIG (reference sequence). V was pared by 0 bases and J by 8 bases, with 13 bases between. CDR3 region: CAWSVGGAAEKLFF. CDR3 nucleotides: TGTGCCTGGAGTGTAGGGGGGGCAGCAGAAAAACTGTTTTTT.